The present entry profiles one T cell receptor beta chain with its context. This record belongs to a study of blood T cell repertoires in COVID-19. Across the whole study: Material from acute and convalescent COVID-19 was sourced from the United States, Italy and Spain. T cells, B-cell-depleted T cells, or PBMCs supplied cDNA or gDNA.

The CDR3 totals 13 residues. Germline lookup yields CDR1 SGHDN and CDR2 FVKESK. Trimming took 4 bases from V and 6 from J, leaving 12 bases between them. In the study's own analysis: Nucleated cell counts were estimated from reference gene primer amplification. Measured with immunoSEQ multiplex PCR; TCRdb has only the in-frame clones, and not every one. V, J and clone size derive from that table, while D and trimming were established from the DNA sequence. The sample has some 160,000 clones, roughly 85% seen once. Sequencing used peripheral blood. The clonotype comes from a woman aged 80 or over with acute or convalescent COVID-19. This rearrangement joins TRBV14 to TRBJ1-1; tentatively, D is TRBD1 (5 bases). CDR3 protein: CASSPQVEAEAFF. CDR3 sequence (DNA): TGTGCCAGCAGCCCACAGGTAGAGGCTGAAGCTTTCTTT.